Shown below are 20 T cell receptor beta chains from a single sample sequenced in a study of shared clonotypes between healthy human individuals. Produced via immunoSEQ multiplex PCR; TCRdb's table is partial and in-frame only. Among some 2,000,000 clones, less than 95% were seen once, and the ten largest hold roughly 1.1%. Terminally differentiated effector memory CD45RA+ cells were left out of the naive CD8 fraction, which was CD45RO-negative and positively selected for CCR7. The sequencing input was naive CD8+ T cells sorted from blood. These receptors came from a man younger than 35 in good health.

J is TRBJ2-5 and V is TRBV27; D may correspond to TRBD1 or TRBD2 (5 bases each). The CDR3 is made up of 16 amino acids. V was trimmed by 1 base and J by 1 base, leaving 13 bases between them. CDR1 MNHEY and CDR2 SMNVEV come from the germline V gene (reference sequence). The CDR3 here is CASSLFPGDAQETQYF. The DNA for the CDR3 is TGTGCCAGCAGTTTATTCCCCGGGGACGCCCAAGAGACCCAGTACTTC.

The chain carries TRBV27 and TRBJ2-2, with D possibly matching TRBD2 (5 bases). Germline CDR1 is MNHEY and CDR2 is SMNVEV (reference sequence). The CDR3 covers 13 residues. V was shortened by 3 bases and J by 7 bases, with 9 bases between the two germline ends. The CDR3 loop is CASSFRDIGELFF. Here the CDR3 DNA reads TGTGCCAGCAGTTTTCGGGATATCGGGGAGCTGTTTTTT.

V and J are TRBV6-1 and TRBJ2-6; D ambiguous. V lost 6 bases to trimming and J lost 2 bases, with 11 bases between them. The CDR3 length is 15 residues. The germline V gene has CDR1 MNHNS and CDR2 SASEGT. The CDR3: CASSPGEAGANVLTF. CDR3 nucleotide sequence: TGTGCCAGCAGCCCCGGAGAAGCTGGGGCCAACGTCCTGACTTTC.

Only a few counts were recorded for this clone. The chain carries TRBV10-2 and TRBJ2-7; 9 bases are shared with TRBD2. Trimming took 6 bases from V and 3 from J; bases not matched to a gene: 6. Per germline, CDR1 WSHSY and CDR2 SAAADI. This CDR3 has 14 amino acids. The CDR3 loop is CASSLSGGGYEQYF. The CDR3 nucleotides read TGCGCCAGCAGCCTTAGCGGGGGAGGCTACGAGCAGTACTTC.

This rearrangement joins TRBV10-2 to TRBJ1-1; D gene ambiguous. This CDR3 has 11 amino acids. Per germline, CDR1 WSHSY and CDR2 SAAADI. V was shortened by 4 bases and J by 6 bases, with 6 bases between the two germline ends. CDR3 amino acids: CASSGDAEAFF. The DNA for the CDR3 is TGCGCCAGCAGTGGAGATGCTGAAGCTTTCTTT.

DNA for the CDR3: TGTGCCAGCAGTTACATAGGCTCCCAGGAACTGTTTTTT. Translated, it gives CASSYIGSQELFF. The V call is TRBV6-5, the J call TRBJ1-4; no definite D call. Germline V gives CDR1 MNHEY, CDR2 SVGAGI. The CDR3 consists of 13 residues. Trimming shortened V by 2 bases and J by 12 bases, and 13 bases separated the two germline ends.

The count of this clone is one. The chain joins TRBV2 to TRBJ2-1, with D possibly TRBD2 on 5 matching bases. The V gene lost 2 bases and the J gene lost 5 bases, with 10 bases spanning the gap. The length of the CDR3 is 14 residues. The germline CDR1 and CDR2 sequences are SNHLY and FYNNEI. The CDR3 nucleotides are TGTGCCAGCAGTGAATCTCGGGGTCACAATGAGCAGTTCTTC. Encoded protein: CASSESRGHNEQFF.

The chain is built from TRBV6-5 and TRBJ2-3, with D maybe TRBD1 (5 bases). This CDR3 has 15 amino acids. Germline V gene lookup returns CDR1 MNHEY and CDR2 SVGAGI. V lost 6 bases and J 2 bases, leaving 15 bases between the germline ends. CDR3 loop: CASSQETVNTDTQYF. In DNA form, the CDR3 reads TGTGCCAGCAGCCAAGAGACAGTAAACACAGATACGCAGTATTTT.

The chain carries TRBV5-1 and TRBJ2-4, with a weak D call TRBD2 (5 bases). With 4 bases removed from V and 2 bases from J, the gap between germline ends came to 16 bases. Germline loops: CDR1 SGHRS, CDR2 YFSETQ. The CDR3 covers 16 residues. Here the CDR3 reads CASSLTGFGTKNIQYF. The CDR3 DNA reads TGCGCCAGCAGCCTGACGGGGTTTGGAACCAAAAACATTCAGTACTTC.

The chain recombines TRBV30 with TRBJ2-3; D gene ambiguous. CDR1 and CDR2 (germline): GTSNPN, SVGIG (reference sequence). The CDR3 is made up of 15 amino acids. V lost 0 bases, J lost 2 bases, and 12 bases lay in between. The CDR3: CAWSVSLGYTDTQYF. The CDR3 DNA reads as TGTGCCTGGAGTGTAAGTCTGGGGTACACAGATACGCAGTATTTT.

The J gene is TRBJ1-1, the V gene TRBV27; possibly TRBD1 for D (5 bases). Germline-derived CDR1 and CDR2 are MNHEY and SMNVEV (reference sequence). The CDR3 length is 12 residues. V was trimmed by 8 bases and J by 6 bases, leaving 13 bases between them. CDR3 loop: CASGPPGAEAFF. CDR3 nucleotides: TGTGCCAGCGGCCCACCGGGGGCTGAAGCTTTCTTT.

The chain is built from TRBV14 and TRBJ2-3; 8 positions match TRBD1. Germline V gene lookup returns CDR1 SGHDN and CDR2 FVKESK. The length of the CDR3 is 15 residues. Trimming cost V 1 base and J 6 bases; bases outside gene matches: 6. The CDR3 coding sequence is TGTGCCAGCAGCCAAGTGGGACAGGCTTACGATACGCAGTATTTT. Protein product: CASSQVGQAYDTQYF.

Worth noting for this clone: Other DNA sequences in the same sample also yield this CDR3. This chain links TRBV7-8 with TRBJ1-1, with D possibly TRBD1 on 6 matching bases. Germline CDR1 SGHVS, CDR2 FQNEAQ. The CDR3 has 14 residues. V gave up 1 base and J gave up 2 bases, with 8 bases separating them. CDR3 nucleotide sequence: TGTGCCAGCAGCTTAGAGACAGGAAACACTGAAGCTTTCTTT. Residues: CASSLETGNTEAFF.

As to this clone: Within the sample, other DNA sequences also encode this same CDR3. The chain is built from TRBV6-1 and TRBJ1-1; no definite D call. Germline V gives CDR1 MNHNS, CDR2 SASEGT. V gave up 1 base and J gave up 4 bases, with 4 bases separating them. The CDR3 totals 12 residues. The CDR3 bases are TGTGCCAGCAGTGAAGGGAGCACTGAAGCTTTCTTT. It specifies CASSEGSTEAFF.

In this sample, this clone turned up once. This CDR3 reads CASSFSAPGDYGYTF. In DNA form, the CDR3 reads TGTGCCAGCAGCTTCTCAGCGCCAGGGGACTATGGCTACACCTTC. The chain joins TRBV7-9 to TRBJ1-2; tentative D call: TRBD1 (6 bases). Trimming left V 3 bases short and J 3 bases short, with 14 bases between. CDR1 is SEHNR, CDR2 FQNEAQ, per germline (reference sequence). The CDR3 totals 15 residues. Supplemented by reference TRBV7-9 and TRBJ1-2, the full variable domain reads DTGVSQNPRHKITKRGQNVTFRCDPISEHNRLYWYRQTLGQGPEFLTYFQNEAQLEKSRLLSDRFSAERPKGSFSTLEIQRTEQGDSAMYLCASSFSAPGDYGYTFGSGTRLTVV.

This sequence joins TRBV2 and TRBJ2-1, with TRBD2 identical over 7 bases. The V segment lost 1 base and the J segment 3 bases; nucleotides outside the gene matches: 6. Looked up from germline, CDR1 is SNHLY and CDR2 is FYNNEI. CDR3 size: 16 residues. For the CDR3, the DNA is TGTGCCAGCAGTGAAGGGGAGGCTAGCGGCTACAATGAGCAGTTCTTC. Translating it yields CASSEGEASGYNEQFF.

This clone was detected only once. This sequence joins TRBV7-6 and TRBJ1-6, with D maybe TRBD1 (5 bases). This CDR3 has 14 amino acids. Germline CDR1 SGHVS, CDR2 FNYEAQ. The ends were cut back, 3 bases at V and 6 bases at J, with 9 bases in the middle. The CDR3 nucleotides read TGTGCCAGCAGCTTTCAGGGCCTTAATTCACCCCTCCACTTT. Its protein product is CASSFQGLNSPLHF.

The chain couples TRBV7-9 to TRBJ2-2; 7 positions agree with TRBD1. The CDR3 covers 17 residues. CDR1 SEHNR and CDR2 FQNEAQ come from the germline V gene (reference sequence). V shed 5 bases, J shed 1 base, and the junction held 10 bases outside the gene matches. CDR3 amino acids: CASSLLQGSLNTGELFF. As DNA, the CDR3 is TGTGCCAGCAGCCTTCTACAGGGGTCCCTGAACACCGGGGAGCTGTTTTTT.

This clone was detected once. CDR3 nucleotides: TGTGCCAGCAGTTTTACAGGGGACAACGAGCAGTACTTC. This sequence encodes CASSFTGDNEQYF. The V call is TRBV27, the J call TRBJ2-7; 7 nucleotides line up with TRBD1. The CDR3 has 13 amino acids. The germline CDR1 and CDR2 sequences are MNHEY and SMNVEV (reference sequence). Trimming cost V 3 bases and J 5 bases; bases outside gene matches: 4.

The rearrangement uses TRBV6-5 and TRBJ2-1, with TRBD1 identical over 7 bases. Germline V gene sequence: CDR1 MNHEY, CDR2 SVGAGI. V dropped 6 bases and J dropped 6; count of bases not matched to a gene: 5. The CDR3 is 13 amino acids. DNA of the CDR3: TGTGCCAGCAGCCAAGGGGGCTCCAATGAGCAGTTCTTC. Residues: CASSQGGSNEQFF.